A single sample is the source of the 29 T cell receptor beta chains below, sequenced in a study of identical twins. Via MiXCR, TCRdb re-called the 5' RACE reads, giving one row per CDR3 protein. The repertoire holds 1.5 million to 2 million distinct CDR3 sequences, with around a third as singletons. The sequencing sample was made of cord blood. These receptors came from a newborn girl in good health.

In its sample, this clonotype was seen a few times. This chain links TRBV6-1 with TRBJ2-1, with 13 bases fitting TRBD2. Germline trimming cut 5 bases from V and 7 bases from J; bases unmatched to any gene: 14. The germline gives CDR1 MNHNS, CDR2 SASEGT. The CDR3 covers 18 residues. The CDR3 DNA follows: TGTGCCAGCAGTCAACCTAGACTAGCGGGAGGCAAGGGAAATGAGCAGTTCTTC. Its protein product is CASSQPRLAGGKGNEQFF.

As concerns this clonotype: In this CDR3 the conserved last residue, phenylalanine or tryptophan, is missing, so a read error is likely. The rearrangement joins TRBV5-6 to TRBJ2-1, with D unresolved. The CDR3 loop spans 12 amino acids. Trimming shortened V by 4 bases and J by 7 bases, and 9 bases separated the two germline ends. Per germline, CDR1 SGHDT and CDR2 YYEEEE. The CDR3 sequence: CASSQRRNEQFL. Written as DNA, the CDR3 is TGTGCCAGCAGCCAAAGGCGGAATGAGCAGTTCTTG.

This clonotype was counted once. J is TRBJ1-5 and V is TRBV20-1; perhaps TRBD1 as D (6 bases). Germline loops: CDR1 DFQATT, CDR2 SNEGSKA (reference sequence). Deletions cut 6 bases from V and 3 bases from J, with 21 bases between. This CDR3 region has 16 residues. DNA of the CDR3: TGCAGTGCGTTACTAGGGGGGCCCGTGCCCAATCAGCCCCAGCATTTT. This gives the protein CSALLGGPVPNQPQHF.

This clonotype was seen a few times. This chain uses TRBV14 with TRBJ2-3; TRBD1 is a possible D gene (6 bases). Trimming shortened V by 4 bases and J by 2 bases, and 13 bases separated the two germline ends. Germline lookup yields CDR1 SGHDN and CDR2 FVKESK. The length of the CDR3 is 15 residues. The CDR3 loop reads CASSLSTGLTDTQYF. The CDR3 DNA reads as TGTGCCAGCAGCCTCAGTACAGGGCTCACAGATACGCAGTATTTT.

V is TRBV6-6 and J is TRBJ1-4, with D possibly TRBD1 on 5 matching bases. V lost 4 bases, J lost 6 bases, and 9 bases lay in between. This CDR3 comprises 13 residues. Germline V gene data show CDR1 as MNHNY and CDR2 as SVGAGI (reference sequence). CDR3 region: CASSFRAHEKLFF. DNA of the CDR3: TGTGCCAGCAGTTTCAGGGCTCATGAAAAACTGTTTTTT.

This sequence joins TRBV20-1 and TRBJ2-7; 7 bases are a match to TRBD2. Germline lookup yields CDR1 DFQATT and CDR2 SNEGSKA (reference sequence). Germline trimming cut 5 bases from V and 3 bases from J; bases unmatched to any gene: 7. CDR3 length equals 13 residues. The CDR3 sequence: CSAGAGTNYEQYF. CDR3 sequence (DNA): TGCAGTGCTGGGGCCGGGACTAACTACGAGCAGTACTTC.

This clonotype appeared a few times. This chain links TRBV6-6 with TRBJ1-2; maybe TRBD1 (6 bases). V dropped 2 bases and J dropped 2 bases, with 12 bases sitting between them. CDR3 length equals 15 residues. Germline V gene lookup returns CDR1 MNHNY and CDR2 SVGAGI (reference sequence). The CDR3 region is CASSYLRGGNYGYTF. The DNA for the CDR3 is TGTGCCAGCAGTTACCTCAGGGGAGGAAACTATGGCTACACCTTC.

This clonotype appeared a few times. This chain uses TRBV10-3 with TRBJ1-1; 7 bases line up with TRBD1. CDR1 and CDR2 (germline): ENHRY, SYGVKD. The CDR3 is made up of 12 amino acids. The trim removed 0 bases at V and 9 bases at J, leaving 1 base unmatched. The CDR3 DNA reads TGTGCCATCAGTGAGTCGACAGGGCAAGCTTTCTTT. This sequence encodes CAISESTGQAFF.

V is TRBV4-1 and J is TRBJ2-1; 9 positions agree with TRBD1. V shed 3 bases and J 8 bases; nucleotides not matched to a gene: 11. CDR1 and CDR2 (germline): MGHRA, YSYEKL. The CDR3 length is 16 residues. The CDR3 sequence is CASSQSITGGGDEQFF. CDR3 DNA: TGCGCCAGCAGCCAGAGCATTACAGGGGGCGGAGATGAGCAGTTCTTC.

This clonotype was observed a handful of times. This chain joins TRBV3-1 and TRBJ2-2; the D is unclear. This CDR3 comprises 14 residues. The V gene lost 1 base and the J gene lost 3 bases, with 6 bases spanning the gap. The germline V gene has CDR1 LGHDT and CDR2 YNNKEL (reference sequence). The CDR3 nucleotides are TGTGCCAGCAGCCAAGGTGGGGACACCGGGGAGCTGTTTTTT. This sequence encodes CASSQGGDTGELFF.

This clonotype was seen a few times. A much larger clonotype is one base distant, so this may be a read error. The chain couples TRBV6-1 to TRBJ1-2; D gene uncertain. Germline values: CDR1 MNHNS, CDR2 SASEGT. With 6 bases removed from V and 4 bases from J, the gap between germline ends came to 6 bases. The CDR3 totals 11 residues. The CDR3 DNA reads TGTGCCAGCAGGGAAACCTATGGCTACACCTTC. It codes for CASRETYGYTF.

This sequence joins TRBV5-1 and TRBJ2-3; 9 bases agree with TRBD1. CDR1 SGHRS and CDR2 YFSETQ come from the germline V gene. CDR3 length: 14 residues. Trimming cost V 4 bases and J 6 bases; bases outside gene matches: 6. The CDR3 spells CASSPGTGRDTQYF. Written as DNA, the CDR3 is TGCGCCAGCAGCCCAGGGACAGGGAGGGATACGCAGTATTTT.

This clonotype was found a few times. J is TRBJ2-1 and V is TRBV29-1; weak D call: TRBD1 (6 bases). V lost 4 bases and J 12 bases, leaving 19 bases between the germline ends. The V gene's germline CDR1 is SQVTM and CDR2 ANQGSEA. This CDR3 is built from 13 residues. Here the CDR3 DNA reads TGCAGCGTTGCCCTGAACAGGGAAGCATGGCAGTTCTTC. Protein sequence: CSVALNREAWQFF.

The chain uses TRBV3-1 and TRBJ2-7, with a tentative D call TRBD2 (5 bases). This CDR3 contains 15 residues. V lost 6 bases, J lost 1 base, and 16 bases lay in between. The germline V gene encodes CDR1 LGHDT and CDR2 YNNKEL (reference sequence). The CDR3 DNA sequence: TGTGCCAGCAGAAAACGTTCAGAGGGTTCCTACGAGCAGTACTTC. As protein: CASRKRSEGSYEQYF.

This clonotype was seen repeatedly, ten times or more. The chain links TRBV29-1 to TRBJ1-2; 7 nucleotides align to TRBD1. Looked up from germline, CDR1 is SQVTM and CDR2 is ANQGSEA. V dropped 8 bases and J dropped 2; count of bases not matched to a gene: 5. CDR3 size: 12 residues. The CDR3 DNA is TGCAGCCTGGGGACAGAGAACTATGGCTACACCTTC. Its protein product is CSLGTENYGYTF.

This rearrangement joins TRBV11-2 to TRBJ1-1; no firm D call. This CDR3 contains 8 residues. Germline CDR1 and CDR2: SGHAT and FQNNGV. V lost 11 bases to trimming and J lost 9 bases, with 7 bases between them. This CDR3 reads CAPWQAFF. DNA for the CDR3: TGTGCCCCTTGGCAAGCTTTCTTT.

Ten or more counts support this clonotype. The V call is TRBV20-1, the J call TRBJ2-7; D perhaps matches TRBD2 (5 bases). The CDR3 is 12 amino acids. CDR1 and CDR2 from the germline V gene are DFQATT and SNEGSKA (reference sequence). The V and J ends lost 3 bases and 3 bases respectively, with 9 bases between them. The CDR3 DNA sequence: TGCAGTGCTAGCCGGACTCTCTACGAGCAGTACTTC. It yields the protein CSASRTLYEQYF.

This clonotype came up a few times. The V gene is TRBV12-3 or TRBV12-4, the J gene TRBJ1-2, with a tentative D call TRBD1 (6 bases). This CDR3 has 15 amino acids. Trimming cost V 3 bases and J 3 bases, with 14 bases left between them. The CDR3 reads CASSLGRDIYYGYTF. As DNA, the CDR3 is TGTGCCAGCAGTTTGGGTAGGGACATATACTATGGCTACACCTTC.

The chain carries TRBV20-1 and TRBJ2-1; D unclear. The last part of the DNA fits TRBJ2-7 better; the J call may be wrong. CDR3 length: 13 amino acids. Germline V gene lookup returns CDR1 DFQATT and CDR2 SNEGSKA (reference sequence). The CDR3 sequence: CSASLASYNEQYF. The CDR3 nucleotides are TGCAGTGCTAGTTTGGCTTCTTACAATGAGCAGTACTTC.

In regard to this clonotype: This could be a read error, since a much larger clone is one nucleotide away. This chain joins TRBV28 and TRBJ2-5, with 7 bases fitting TRBD2. The CDR3 runs 14 residues. Germline V gives CDR1 MDHEN, CDR2 SYDVKM. V shed 6 bases and J 2 bases; nucleotides not matched to a gene: 6. The chain's CDR3 is CASRTWTRQETQYF. CDR3 sequence (DNA): TGTGCCAGCAGGACCTGGACTAGACAAGAGACCCAGTACTTC. Full variable domain (missing parts from reference TRBV28 and TRBJ2-5): DVKVTQSSRYLVKRTGEKVFLECVQDMDHENMFWYRQDPGLGLRLIYFSYDVKMKEKGDIPEGYSVSREKKERFSLILESASTNQTSMYLCASRTWTRQETQYFGPGTRLLVL.

This clonotype appeared a few times. V and J are TRBV11-2 and TRBJ2-1; 8 nucleotides match TRBD2. The CDR3 has 17 residues. Trimming removed 1 base from V and 8 bases from J; junction bases left unmatched: 13. Germline values: CDR1 SGHAT, CDR2 FQNNGV. CDR3 sequence reads: CASSLGVRSGSIDEQFF. DNA for the CDR3: TGTGCCAGCAGCTTAGGGGTAAGGAGCGGGAGTATCGATGAGCAGTTCTTC.

This clonotype turned up a few times. The V and J genes are TRBV20-1 and TRBJ2-1, with 10 bases that match TRBD2. The CDR3 totals 17 residues. Looked up from germline, CDR1 is DFQATT and CDR2 is SNEGSKA (reference sequence). V was pared by 0 bases and J by 2 bases, with 7 bases of the junction left unmatched. DNA for the CDR3: TGCAGTGCTAGAGATTTCAGCGGGGGGGCCGCCTACAATGAGCAGTTCTTC. Residues: CSARDFSGGAAYNEQFF.

This chain connects TRBV6-6 to TRBJ2-7; D is possibly TRBD1 (6 bases). Trimming took off 4 bases at V and 12 bases at J, with 13 bases between the two ends. This CDR3 spans 11 amino acids. Per the germline V gene, CDR1 is MNHNY and CDR2 is SVGAGI (reference sequence). CDR3 nucleotide sequence: TGTGCCAGCAGTTTCCAGGGGTCGGGGTACTTC. The encoded protein is CASSFQGSGYF.

V usage is TRBV20-1 and J usage is TRBJ1-1; 7 bases fit TRBD1. Germline V gene lookup returns CDR1 DFQATT and CDR2 SNEGSKA (reference sequence). Trimming removed 5 bases from V and 4 bases from J; junction bases left unmatched: 10. The CDR3 runs to 14 residues. CDR3 in amino acids: CSAEQWDRGTEAFF. CDR3 in DNA: TGCAGTGCTGAGCAATGGGACAGAGGCACTGAAGCTTTCTTT.

J is TRBJ2-3 and V is TRBV20-1; 7 bases agree with TRBD2. This CDR3 region has 14 residues. The junction had 3 bases not matched to a gene; V was cut back by 3 bases and J by 0 bases. The germline V gene has CDR1 DFQATT and CDR2 SNEGSKA (reference sequence). CDR3 in amino acids: CSASGRPSTDTQYF. The CDR3 region has the DNA TGCAGTGCTAGCGGGAGGCCTAGCACAGATACGCAGTATTTT.

This clonotype was counted only a few times. The chain employs TRBV20-1 and TRBJ2-1, with 14 bases fitting TRBD2. The ends lost 6 bases at V and 10 bases at J; junction bases unmatched: 5. This CDR3 has 13 residues. Germline V gene lookup returns CDR1 DFQATT and CDR2 SNEGSKA (reference sequence). The CDR3 reads CSADGLAGGEQFF. CDR3 DNA: TGCAGTGCCGACGGACTAGCGGGAGGAGAGCAGTTCTTC.

In this sample, this clonotype turned up a few times. CDR3 in amino acids: CASSQEWERGAKNIQYF. The CDR3 nucleotides read TGTGCCAGCAGCCAAGAATGGGAGCGGGGAGCCAAAAACATTCAGTACTTC. J is TRBJ2-4 and V is TRBV3-1; 7 bases match TRBD2. The CDR3 loop spans 17 amino acids. In germline, CDR1 is LGHDT, CDR2 YNNKEL (reference sequence). J gave up 0 bases and V 0 bases, and 5 bases lay outside the gene matches.

As regards this clonotype: Because it lacks the conserved phenylalanine or tryptophan at the end, this CDR3 is likely a read error. This chain joins TRBV9 and TRBJ2-4, with 8 bases fitting TRBD1. The DNA end lines up better with TRBJ2-5; the J call may be wrong. CDR1 and CDR2 (germline): SGDLS, YYNGEE. CDR3 length: 14 amino acids. The CDR3 loop reads CASSVAGGEETQYL. In DNA, the CDR3 is TGTGCCAGCAGCGTGGCAGGGGGCGAAGAGACCCAGTACCTC.

The V gene is TRBV27, the J gene TRBJ2-7, with 8 bases identical to TRBD1. CDR3 length: 16 amino acids. V lost 3 bases and J lost 3; bases outside the gene matches: 10. Germline V gene data show CDR1 as MNHEY and CDR2 as SMNVEV (reference sequence). CDR3 nucleotides: TGTGCCAGCAGTTTGAACCCGGGACAGGTCCTCTACGAGCAGTACTTC. Protein: CASSLNPGQVLYEQYF.